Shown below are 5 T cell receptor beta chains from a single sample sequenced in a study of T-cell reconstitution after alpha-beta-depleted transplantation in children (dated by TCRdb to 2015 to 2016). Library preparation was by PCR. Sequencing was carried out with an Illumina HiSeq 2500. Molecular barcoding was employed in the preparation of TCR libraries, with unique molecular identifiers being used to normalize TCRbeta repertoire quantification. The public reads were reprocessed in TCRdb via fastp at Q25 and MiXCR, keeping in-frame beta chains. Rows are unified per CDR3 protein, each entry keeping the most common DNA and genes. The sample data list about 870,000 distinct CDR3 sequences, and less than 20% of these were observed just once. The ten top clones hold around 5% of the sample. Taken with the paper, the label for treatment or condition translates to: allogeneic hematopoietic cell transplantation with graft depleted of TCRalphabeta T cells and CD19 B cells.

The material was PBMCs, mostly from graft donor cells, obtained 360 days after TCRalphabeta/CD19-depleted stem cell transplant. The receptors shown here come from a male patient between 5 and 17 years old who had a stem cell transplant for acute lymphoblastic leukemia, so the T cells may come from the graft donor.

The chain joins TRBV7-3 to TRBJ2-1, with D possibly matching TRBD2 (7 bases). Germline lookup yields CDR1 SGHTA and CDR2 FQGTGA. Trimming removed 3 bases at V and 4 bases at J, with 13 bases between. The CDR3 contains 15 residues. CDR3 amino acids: CASSFLGGEYNEQFF. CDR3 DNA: TGTGCCAGCAGCTTCCTAGGGGGGGAATACAATGAGCAGTTCTTC.

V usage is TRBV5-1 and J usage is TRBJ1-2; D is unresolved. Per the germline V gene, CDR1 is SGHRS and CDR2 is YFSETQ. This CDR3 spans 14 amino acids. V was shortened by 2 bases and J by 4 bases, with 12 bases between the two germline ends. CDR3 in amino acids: CASSFPADGYGYTF. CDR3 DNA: TGCGCCAGCAGCTTCCCAGCTGACGGCTATGGCTACACCTTC.

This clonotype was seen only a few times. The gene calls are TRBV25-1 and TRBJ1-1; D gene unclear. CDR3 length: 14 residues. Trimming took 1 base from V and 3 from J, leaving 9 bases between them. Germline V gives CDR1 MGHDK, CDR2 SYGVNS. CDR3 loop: CASSESWRDTEAFF. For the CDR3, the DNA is TGTGCCAGCAGTGAATCCTGGCGGGACACTGAAGCTTTCTTT.

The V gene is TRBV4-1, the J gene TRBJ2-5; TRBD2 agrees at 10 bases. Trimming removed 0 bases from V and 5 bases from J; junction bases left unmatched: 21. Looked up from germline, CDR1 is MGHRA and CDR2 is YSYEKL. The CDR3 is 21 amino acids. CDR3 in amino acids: CASSQEFAASGRGGAQETQYF. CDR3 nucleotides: TGCGCCAGCAGCCAAGAATTCGCGGCTAGCGGGAGAGGGGGTGCTCAGGAGACCCAGTACTTC.

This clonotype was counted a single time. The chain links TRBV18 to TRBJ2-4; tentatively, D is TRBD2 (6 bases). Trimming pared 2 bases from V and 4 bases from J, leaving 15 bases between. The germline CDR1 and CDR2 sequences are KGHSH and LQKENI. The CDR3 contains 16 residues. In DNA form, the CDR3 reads TGTGCCAGCTCACCAGGGCGGGGAGACTTAAAAAACATTCAGTACTTC. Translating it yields CASSPGRGDLKNIQYF.